Here is one T cell receptor beta chain with its context. The antigen is not known. This sample stems from a study of cytomegalovirus exposure and HLA in healthy donors. Clones were read by immunoSEQ multiplex PCR, and TCRdb kept only the in-frame ones, dropping some. The sample includes some 73,000 clones, around nine tenths of them seen just once. The roughly 120-subject validation cohort, separate from the approximately 630-subject first cohort, included the donors. The CDR3 runs 14 residues. V lost 3 bases and J lost 3, with 11 bases in between. CDR1 is SGHDN, CDR2 FVKESK, per germline. Study-level results: The study labeled fewer than 200 TCR beta chains cytomegalovirus-associated.

The clonotype originates from a woman aged 18 to 35 in good health and CMV-seropositive. J is TRBJ1-2 and V is TRBV14; TRBD1 is a possible D gene (5 bases). Sequenced material: PBMCs. CDR3 protein: CASSQTTAYYGYTF. The CDR3 region has the DNA TGTGCCAGCAGCCAGACGACAGCTTACTATGGCTACACCTTC.